Included here is one T cell receptor (beta chain) sequence, with context. The investigators made TCR beta cDNA from 400 to 500 ng total RNA, using a constant-region primer. Libraries of TCR beta came from three nested multiplex PCR rounds with slightly modified ARM-PCR. A C-beta reverse primer and TRBV1-TRBV30 forward primers served in each of the first two PCR rounds, at 10 cycles apiece. Each CDR3 protein gets one entry after TCRdb re-called the multiplex PCR reads with MiXCR. The data contain about 320,000 distinct CDR3 sequences, roughly 60% of them singletons. In germline, CDR1 is MDHEN, CDR2 SYDVKM. The CDR3 spans 16 residues. The V gene lost 5 bases and the J gene lost 0 bases, with 11 bases spanning the gap. These data come from a study of tumor-infiltrating lymphocytes in primary liver carcinoma. The blood RNA (from unsorted whole blood) was obtained, and germline DNA was also extracted.

This sequence was found in a man aged 35 to 55 with primary liver carcinoma and hepatitis B virus infection. Sequencing used peripheral blood. The chain joins TRBV28 to TRBJ2-6; D is perhaps TRBD1 (6 bases). CDR3 residues: CASSAPTGSGANVLTF. The CDR3 bases are TGTGCCAGCAGTGCCCCGACAGGCTCTGGGGCCAACGTCCTGACTTTC. The complete variable domain, with remaining parts taken from reference TRBV28 and TRBJ2-6, reads DVKVTQSSRYLVKRTGEKVFLECVQDMDHENMFWYRQDPGLGLRLIYFSYDVKMKEKGDIPEGYSVSREKKERFSLILESASTNQTSMYLCASSAPTGSGANVLTFGAGSRLTVL.